The clone carrying this T cell receptor beta chain has just a few counts. The sample originates from a study of blood T cells in healthy people across ages. Alongside a J-beta primer mix, a sample-barcoded 5' primer served in a second PCR lasting about 7 to 11 cycles. TCRdb reprocessed the 5' RACE reads via MiXCR and lists one record per CDR3 protein. The sample carries roughly 1,800,000 distinct CDR3 sequences, less than 50% recorded once. Unmatched junction bases numbered 2, after V lost 3 bases and J lost 3 bases. CDR3 length equals 14 residues. Per the germline V gene, CDR1 is SEHNR and CDR2 is FQNEAQ (reference sequence).

Sequencing used blood. This chain uses TRBV7-9 with TRBJ1-5, with 7 bases identical to TRBD1. This clonotype was sampled from a woman between 40 and 50 years old in good health. Here the CDR3 DNA reads TGTGCCAGCAGCTTTCAGGGGGTCAATCAGCCCCAGCATTTT. It encodes CASSFQGVNQPQHF.